One sample yielded the 25 T cell receptor beta chains listed below, sequenced in a study of T cells after yellow fever vaccination. Each CDR3 protein is one row after TCRdb ran MiXCR on the 5' RACE reads. This table holds over 150,000 distinct CDR3 sequences, about 6% found once. The input for sequencing was CD4+ T cells sorted from PBMCs, taken on the day of the first yellow fever vaccination. Source of these receptors: a man aged 18 to 29 who received the YFV17D yellow fever vaccine.

J is TRBJ2-3 and V is TRBV2; D is perhaps TRBD1 (5 bases). CDR1 and CDR2 from the germline V gene are SNHLY and FYNNEI. This CDR3 is built from 13 residues. Deletions cut 11 bases from V and 8 bases from J, with 20 bases between. The DNA for the CDR3 is TGTGCCTTCAGTTTATCGTCTGGGGCTACGCAGTATTTT. This encodes CAFSLSSGATQYF.

This clonotype showed up many times. The genes are TRBV5-6 and TRBJ1-5, with unresolved D. CDR3 size: 14 residues. Trimming pared 0 bases from V and 7 bases from J, leaving 11 bases between. Germline V gives CDR1 SGHDT, CDR2 YYEEEE. As DNA, the CDR3 is TGTGCCAGCAGCTTGGCCTTAGGGAGCCAGCCCCAGCATTTT. This encodes CASSLALGSQPQHF.

This clonotype was seen many times. V gene TRBV7-8 combines with J gene TRBJ1-1; D not resolved. The CDR3 sequence is 14 residues long. The V and J ends lost 4 bases and 6 bases respectively, with 15 bases between them. In germline, CDR1 is SGHVS, CDR2 FQNEAQ. DNA for the CDR3: TGTGCCAGCAGCTCCTACAGCGTAAAACCTGAAGCTTTCTTT. It is translated as CASSSYSVKPEAFF.

This clonotype showed up many times. The gene calls are TRBV7-7 and TRBJ2-5; possible D gene TRBD1, 5 bases. Germline CDR1 SSHAT, CDR2 FNYEAQ (reference sequence). V was clipped by 5 bases and J by 2 bases, with 9 bases between them. The CDR3 loop spans 13 amino acids. CDR3 protein: CASSPDIQETQYF. CDR3 sequence (DNA): TGTGCCAGCAGCCCGGACATACAAGAGACCCAGTACTTC.

The sample holds many counts of this clonotype. This chain uses TRBV6-2 or TRBV6-3 with TRBJ2-7; 10 bases are a match to TRBD1. The V and J ends lost 0 bases and 2 bases, in that order; junction bases with no gene match: 1. Germline CDR1 and CDR2: MNHEY and SVGEGT. The CDR3 runs 15 residues. CDR3 DNA: TGTGCCAGCAGTTACTCAGGACAGGGGGCCTACGAGCAGTACGTC. The encoded protein is CASSYSGQGAYEQYV.

This chain joins TRBV4-1 and TRBJ2-2; D is uncertain. In germline, CDR1 is MGHRA, CDR2 YSYEKL. CDR3 length equals 14 residues. V was shortened by 3 bases and J by 4 bases, with 9 bases between the two germline ends. The DNA for the CDR3 is TGCGCCAGCAGCCATGGACGCGTCACCGGGGAGCTGTTTTTT. Translation: CASSHGRVTGELFF.

This clonotype has more than one count but fewer than ten. The gene calls are TRBV7-3 and TRBJ1-2, with unresolved D. CDR3 length: 14 amino acids. CDR1 and CDR2 from the germline V gene are SGHTA and FQGTGA. Trimming shortened V by 0 bases and J by 1 base, and 6 bases separated the two germline ends. The CDR3 loop reads CASSLTADNYGYTF. CDR3 DNA: TGTGCCAGCAGCTTAACAGCCGATAACTATGGCTACACCTTC.

This clonotype was seen repeatedly, ten times or more. The chain employs TRBV29-1 and TRBJ1-4; D gene ambiguous. Germline lookup yields CDR1 SQVTM and CDR2 ANQGSEA. The CDR3 is 12 amino acids. The ends were cut back, 7 bases at V and 8 bases at J, with 14 bases in the middle. CDR3 coding DNA: TGCAGCGCTGGGCCTTCAGAGGAAAAACTGTTTTTT. This encodes CSAGPSEEKLFF.

This clonotype was detected many times. The chain links TRBV6-2 or TRBV6-3 to TRBJ2-7, with TRBD2 as a possible D gene (5 bases). V lost 5 bases, J lost 3 bases, and 20 bases lay in between. This CDR3 spans 16 amino acids. Germline V gene lookup returns CDR1 MNHEY and CDR2 SVGEGT. CDR3 region: CASSPHDRAESYEQYV. CDR3 in DNA: TGTGCCAGCAGTCCACACGATAGAGCGGAGAGCTACGAGCAGTACGTC.

The chain couples TRBV7-8 to TRBJ2-1, with 9 bases aligning to TRBD2. This CDR3 has 20 residues. Trimming at V came to 0 bases and at J to 0 bases, leaving 12 bases not matched to a gene. CDR1 SGHVS and CDR2 FQNEAQ come from the germline V gene. The CDR3 is CASSLALGSGGRSSYNEQFF. The CDR3 DNA reads TGTGCCAGCAGCTTAGCGCTGGGTAGCGGGGGCCGGAGCTCCTACAATGAGCAGTTCTTC.

This clonotype was seen ten or more times. The rearrangement joins TRBV7-9 to TRBJ2-1, with D uncertain. Trimming took off 2 bases at V and 0 bases at J, with 8 bases between the two ends. Germline-derived CDR1 and CDR2 are SEHNR and FQNEAQ (reference sequence). CDR3 size: 15 residues. The CDR3 is CASSLFQSSYNEQFF. The CDR3, as DNA: TGTGCCAGCAGCTTATTCCAGAGCTCCTACAATGAGCAGTTCTTC.

At least ten counts were recorded for this clonotype. This chain joins TRBV10-3 and TRBJ1-4; unclear D gene. CDR3 length: 14 residues. Germline V CDR1 and CDR2: ENHRY, SYGVKD. V was trimmed by 3 bases and J by 5 bases, leaving 10 bases between them. The DNA for the CDR3 is TGTGCCATCAGTGAAGTCCGGGCGAATGAAAAACTGTTTTTT. Its translation is CAISEVRANEKLFF.

The chain recombines TRBV5-1 with TRBJ2-5; D is unresolved. Germline assignment: CDR1 SGHRS and CDR2 YFSETQ. Trimming pared 1 base from V and 1 base from J, leaving 11 bases between. The length of the CDR3 is 15 residues. As DNA, the CDR3 is TGCGCCAGCAGCTTGAGACCTTCTAGCCAAGAGACCCAGTACTTC. Translation: CASSLRPSSQETQYF.

This clonotype showed up many times. The chain carries TRBV3-1 and TRBJ1-1; a possible D gene is TRBD1 (5 bases). From germline, CDR1 is LGHDT and CDR2 YNNKEL (reference sequence). Trimming left V 3 bases short and J 4 bases short, with 15 bases between. CDR3 length equals 15 residues. CDR3 protein: CASSQGGGVGTEAFF. The CDR3 nucleotides are TGTGCCAGCAGCCAGGGAGGAGGGGTGGGCACTGAAGCTTTCTTT.

The rearrangement uses TRBV6-5 and TRBJ2-2; 12 bases are a match to TRBD2. From germline, CDR1 is MNHEY and CDR2 SVGAGI. The length of the CDR3 is 18 residues. After removal of 4 bases from V and 4 bases from J, the junction contained 10 bases not matched to a gene. The CDR3 spells CASSLGLLAGGSTGELFF. The DNA for the CDR3 is TGTGCCAGCAGTTTGGGCCTACTAGCGGGGGGCTCCACCGGGGAGCTGTTTTTT.

This clonotype was seen at least ten times. The chain employs TRBV5-1 and TRBJ1-6; 7 bases agree with TRBD1. J lost 7 bases, V lost 0 bases, and 10 bases had no gene match. The CDR3 length is 17 residues. Germline lookup yields CDR1 SGHRS and CDR2 YFSETQ. The CDR3 protein is CASSLARDSSRNSPLHF. The CDR3 bases are TGCGCCAGCAGCTTGGCCAGGGACAGCTCGCGGAATTCACCCCTCCACTTT.

In its sample, this clonotype was seen a few times. This chain links TRBV18 with TRBJ2-6, with 8 bases aligning to TRBD1. CDR1 and CDR2 from the germline V gene are KGHSH and LQKENI. The CDR3 sequence is 17 residues long. The V gene end was trimmed by 3 bases and the J gene end by 0 bases; junction bases not matched to a gene: 4. The CDR3 sequence: CASSPGQGRSGANVLTF. DNA for the CDR3: TGTGCCAGCTCACCCGGACAGGGTCGCTCTGGGGCCAACGTCCTGACTTTC.

The J gene is TRBJ1-4, the V gene TRBV19; no firm D call. The V gene lost 3 bases and the J gene lost 10 bases, with 18 bases spanning the gap. CDR3 size: 15 residues. Per the germline V gene, CDR1 is LNHDA and CDR2 is SQIVND (reference sequence). Here the CDR3 reads CASSMDWTGGGKLFF. The CDR3 coding sequence is TGTGCCAGTAGTATGGATTGGACCGGAGGTGGAAAACTGTTTTTT.

This clonotype was recorded many times. The chain carries TRBV5-1 and TRBJ1-1; D possibly corresponds to TRBD1 (6 bases). The CDR3 runs 15 residues. Per germline, CDR1 SGHRS and CDR2 YFSETQ. V was shortened by 0 bases and J by 10 bases, with 19 bases between the two germline ends. The CDR3 region has the DNA TGCGCCAGCAGCTTGGACCCCACTAGTTCCAGGGGAGCTTTCTTT. Residues: CASSLDPTSSRGAFF.

This clonotype was seen only a few times. This chain links TRBV5-6 with TRBJ2-5; D gene ambiguous. In germline, CDR1 is SGHDT, CDR2 YYEEEE. The CDR3 extends over 14 amino acids. Trimming pared 3 bases from V and 2 bases from J, leaving 11 bases between. The CDR3 here is CASSWGFAQETQYF. The CDR3 region has the DNA TGTGCCAGCAGCTGGGGTTTCGCTCAAGAGACCCAGTACTTC.

This clonotype was detected many times. The genes are TRBV6-5 and TRBJ2-1; TRBD1 aligns across 8 bases. CDR1 is MNHEY and CDR2 is SVGAGI in the germline V gene. CDR3 length: 15 amino acids. V was clipped by 4 bases and J by 7 bases; unmatched bases: 9. The CDR3 bases are TGTGCCAGCAGTTCCTGGGGCAGGGGGCAAAATGAGCAGTTCTTC. This encodes CASSSWGRGQNEQFF.

The chain recombines TRBV2 with TRBJ1-2; D not certain. With 8 bases removed from V and 8 bases from J, the gap between germline ends came to 15 bases. CDR3 length: 12 residues. Germline V gene data show CDR1 as SNHLY and CDR2 as FYNNEI. For the CDR3, the DNA is TGTGCCAGCCCTGGGTACAGAGGAGGCTACACCTTC. Translated: CASPGYRGGYTF.

The J gene is TRBJ2-5, the V gene TRBV10-1; 10 bases are shared with TRBD1. Trimming cost V 6 bases and J 1 base; bases outside gene matches: 5. The CDR3 totals 15 residues. Germline V CDR1 and CDR2: WNHNN, SYGVQD (reference sequence). DNA of the CDR3: TGCGCCAGCAGCCCGGGACAGGGGTCCCAAGAGACCCAGTACTTC. Translation gives CASSPGQGSQETQYF.

This clonotype has ten or more counts. The chain carries TRBV24-1 and TRBJ2-5; tentatively, D is TRBD1 (6 bases). The CDR3 contains 14 residues. Trimming left V 3 bases short and J 3 bases short, with 10 bases between. Looked up from germline, CDR1 is KGHDR and CDR2 is SFDVKD. The DNA of the CDR3 is TGTGCCACCAGTGATCCCCGGACAGAAGAGACCCAGTACTTC. Translation gives CATSDPRTEETQYF.

The chain employs TRBV29-1 and TRBJ2-3; possible D gene TRBD2, 5 bases. Germline V gene sequence: CDR1 SQVTM, CDR2 ANQGSEA. Trimming removed 5 bases at V and 0 bases at J, with 12 bases between. This CDR3 comprises 14 residues. The CDR3 sequence is CSVLEASSTDTQYF. CDR3 DNA: TGCAGCGTTTTGGAGGCCTCTAGCACAGATACGCAGTATTTT.